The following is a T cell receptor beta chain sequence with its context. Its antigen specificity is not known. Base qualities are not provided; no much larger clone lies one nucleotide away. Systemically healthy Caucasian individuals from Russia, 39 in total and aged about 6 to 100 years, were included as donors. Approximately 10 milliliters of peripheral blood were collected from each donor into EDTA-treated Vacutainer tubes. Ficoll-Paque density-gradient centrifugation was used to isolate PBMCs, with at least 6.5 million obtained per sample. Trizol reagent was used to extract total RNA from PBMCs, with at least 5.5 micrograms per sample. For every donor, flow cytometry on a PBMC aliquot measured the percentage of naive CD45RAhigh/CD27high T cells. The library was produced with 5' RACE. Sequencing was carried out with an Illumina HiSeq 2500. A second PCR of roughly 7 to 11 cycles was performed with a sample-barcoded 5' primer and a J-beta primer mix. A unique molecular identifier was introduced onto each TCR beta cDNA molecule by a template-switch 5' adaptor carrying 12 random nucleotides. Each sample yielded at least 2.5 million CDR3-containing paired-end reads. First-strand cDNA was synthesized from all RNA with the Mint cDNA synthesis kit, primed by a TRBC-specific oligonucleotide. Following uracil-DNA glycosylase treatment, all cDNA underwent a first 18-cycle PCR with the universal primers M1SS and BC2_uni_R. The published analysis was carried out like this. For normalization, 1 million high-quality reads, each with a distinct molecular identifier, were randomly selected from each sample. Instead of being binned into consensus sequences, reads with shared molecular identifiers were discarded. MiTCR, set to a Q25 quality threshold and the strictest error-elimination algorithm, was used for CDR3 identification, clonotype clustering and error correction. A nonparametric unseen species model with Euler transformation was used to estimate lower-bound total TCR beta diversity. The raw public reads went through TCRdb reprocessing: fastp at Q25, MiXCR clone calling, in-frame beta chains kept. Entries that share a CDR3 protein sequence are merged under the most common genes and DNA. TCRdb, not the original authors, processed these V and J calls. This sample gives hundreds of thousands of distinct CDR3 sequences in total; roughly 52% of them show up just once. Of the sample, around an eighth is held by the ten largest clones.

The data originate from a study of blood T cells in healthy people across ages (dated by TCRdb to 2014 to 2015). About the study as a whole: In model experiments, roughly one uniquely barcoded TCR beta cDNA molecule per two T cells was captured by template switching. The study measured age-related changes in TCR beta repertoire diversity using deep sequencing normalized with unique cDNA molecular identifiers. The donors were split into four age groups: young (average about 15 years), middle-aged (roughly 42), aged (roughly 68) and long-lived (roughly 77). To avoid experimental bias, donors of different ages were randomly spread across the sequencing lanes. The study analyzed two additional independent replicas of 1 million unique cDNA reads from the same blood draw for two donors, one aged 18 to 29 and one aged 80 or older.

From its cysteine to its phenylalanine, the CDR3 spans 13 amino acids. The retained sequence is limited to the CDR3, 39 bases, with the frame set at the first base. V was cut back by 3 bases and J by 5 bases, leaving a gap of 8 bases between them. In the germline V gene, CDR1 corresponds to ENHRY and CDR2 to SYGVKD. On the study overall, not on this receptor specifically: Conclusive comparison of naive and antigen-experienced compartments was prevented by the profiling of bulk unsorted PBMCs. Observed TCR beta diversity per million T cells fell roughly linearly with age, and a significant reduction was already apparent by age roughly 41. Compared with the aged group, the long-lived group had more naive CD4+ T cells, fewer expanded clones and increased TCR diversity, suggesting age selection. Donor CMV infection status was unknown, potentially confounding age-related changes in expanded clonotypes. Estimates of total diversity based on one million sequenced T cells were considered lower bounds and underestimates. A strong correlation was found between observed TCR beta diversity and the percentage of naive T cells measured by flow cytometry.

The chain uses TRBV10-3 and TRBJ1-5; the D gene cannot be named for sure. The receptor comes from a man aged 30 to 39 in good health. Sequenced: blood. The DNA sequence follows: TGTGCCATCAGTGAAGGGATGCATCAGCCCCAGCATTTT. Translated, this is CAISEGMHQPQHF.